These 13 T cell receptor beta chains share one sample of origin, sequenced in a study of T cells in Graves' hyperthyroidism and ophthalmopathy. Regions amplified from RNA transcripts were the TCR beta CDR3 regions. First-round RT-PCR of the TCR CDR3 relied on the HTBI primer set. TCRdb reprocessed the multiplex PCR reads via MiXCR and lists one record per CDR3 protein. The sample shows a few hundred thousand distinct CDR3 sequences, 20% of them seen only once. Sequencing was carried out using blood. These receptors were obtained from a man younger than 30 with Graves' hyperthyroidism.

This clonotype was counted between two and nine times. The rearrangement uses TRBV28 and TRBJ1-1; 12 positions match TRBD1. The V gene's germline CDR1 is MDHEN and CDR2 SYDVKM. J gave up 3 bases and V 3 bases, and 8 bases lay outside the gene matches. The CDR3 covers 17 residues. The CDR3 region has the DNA TGTGCCAGCAGTTTTCGGGACAGGGGGCAAGTGCACACTGAAGCTTTCTTT. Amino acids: CASSFRDRGQVHTEAFF.

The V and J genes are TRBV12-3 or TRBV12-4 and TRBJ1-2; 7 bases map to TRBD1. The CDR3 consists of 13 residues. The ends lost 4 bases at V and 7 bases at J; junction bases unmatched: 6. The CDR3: CASSYRGDGGYTF. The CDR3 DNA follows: TGTGCCAGCAGTTACAGGGGAGATGGTGGCTACACCTTC.

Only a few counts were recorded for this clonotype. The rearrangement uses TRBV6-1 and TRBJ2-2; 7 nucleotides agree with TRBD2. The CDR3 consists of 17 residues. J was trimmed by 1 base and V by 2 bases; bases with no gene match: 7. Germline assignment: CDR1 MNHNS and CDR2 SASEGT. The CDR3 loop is CASSETRTRGNTGELFF. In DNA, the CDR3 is TGTGCCAGCAGTGAAACCAGGACTAGGGGGAACACCGGGGAGCTGTTTTTT.

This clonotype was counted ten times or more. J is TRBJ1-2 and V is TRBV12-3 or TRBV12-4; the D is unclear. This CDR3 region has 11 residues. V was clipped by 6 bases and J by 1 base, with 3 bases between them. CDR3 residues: CASRYNYGYTF. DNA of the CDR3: TGTGCCAGCAGATATAACTATGGCTACACCTTC.

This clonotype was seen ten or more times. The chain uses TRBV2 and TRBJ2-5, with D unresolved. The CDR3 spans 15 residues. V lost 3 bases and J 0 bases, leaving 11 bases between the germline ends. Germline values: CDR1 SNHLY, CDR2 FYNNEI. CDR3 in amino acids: CASSDGGGYQETQYF. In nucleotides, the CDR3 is TGTGCCAGCAGTGACGGTGGTGGGTACCAAGAGACCCAGTACTTC.

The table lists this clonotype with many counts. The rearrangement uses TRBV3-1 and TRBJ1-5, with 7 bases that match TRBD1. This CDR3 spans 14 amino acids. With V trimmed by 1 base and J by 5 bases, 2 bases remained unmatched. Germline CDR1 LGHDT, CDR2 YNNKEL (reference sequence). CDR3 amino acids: CASSQGTGHQPQHF. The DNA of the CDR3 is TGTGCCAGCAGCCAAGGGACAGGACATCAGCCCCAGCATTTT.

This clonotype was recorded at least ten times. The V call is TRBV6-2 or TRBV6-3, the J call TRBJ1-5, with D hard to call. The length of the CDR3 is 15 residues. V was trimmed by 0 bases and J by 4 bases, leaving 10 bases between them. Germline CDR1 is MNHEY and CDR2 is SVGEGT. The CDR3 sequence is CASSYSDITNQPQHF. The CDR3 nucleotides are TGTGCCAGCAGTTACTCCGACATTACTAATCAGCCCCAGCATTTT.

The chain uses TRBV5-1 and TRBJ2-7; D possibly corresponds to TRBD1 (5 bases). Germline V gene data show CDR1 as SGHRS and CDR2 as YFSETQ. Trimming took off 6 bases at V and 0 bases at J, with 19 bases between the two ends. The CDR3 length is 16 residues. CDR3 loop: CASIRPGAFISYEQYF. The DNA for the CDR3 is TGCGCCAGCATCAGGCCTGGGGCCTTCATCTCCTACGAGCAGTACTTC.

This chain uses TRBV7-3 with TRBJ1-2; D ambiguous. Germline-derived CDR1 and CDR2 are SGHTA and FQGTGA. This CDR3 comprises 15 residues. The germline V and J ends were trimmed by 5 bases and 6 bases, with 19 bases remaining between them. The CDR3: CASSPSRVKSHGYTF. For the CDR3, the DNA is TGTGCCAGCAGCCCCTCCCGGGTTAAGTCCCATGGCTACACCTTC.

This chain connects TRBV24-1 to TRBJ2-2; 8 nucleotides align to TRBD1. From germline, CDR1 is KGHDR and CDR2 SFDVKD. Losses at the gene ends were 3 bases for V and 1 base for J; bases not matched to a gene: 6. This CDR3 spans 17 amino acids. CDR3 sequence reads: CATSDIPGTGNTGELFF. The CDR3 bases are TGTGCCACCAGTGATATCCCCGGGACAGGGAACACCGGGGAGCTGTTTTTT.

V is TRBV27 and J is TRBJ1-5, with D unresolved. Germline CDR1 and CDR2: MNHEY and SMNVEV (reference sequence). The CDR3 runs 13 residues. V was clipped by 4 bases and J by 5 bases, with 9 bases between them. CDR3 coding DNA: TGTGCCAGCAGTTCAGTCAGTCATCAGCCCCAGCATTTT. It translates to CASSSVSHQPQHF.

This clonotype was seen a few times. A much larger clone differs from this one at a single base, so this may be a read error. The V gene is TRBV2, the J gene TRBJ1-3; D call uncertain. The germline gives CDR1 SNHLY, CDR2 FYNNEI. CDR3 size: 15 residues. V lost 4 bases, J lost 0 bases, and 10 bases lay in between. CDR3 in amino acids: CASSGGRSSGNTIYF. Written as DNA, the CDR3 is TGTGCCAGCAGTGGAGGGAGGTCCTCTGGAAACACCATATATTTT.

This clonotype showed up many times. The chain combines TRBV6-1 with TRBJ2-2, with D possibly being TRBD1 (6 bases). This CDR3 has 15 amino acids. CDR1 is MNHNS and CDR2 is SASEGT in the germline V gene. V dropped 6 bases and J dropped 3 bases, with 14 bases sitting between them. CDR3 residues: CASSHRDTYTGELFF. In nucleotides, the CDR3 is TGTGCCAGCAGCCACCGGGACACCTACACCGGGGAGCTGTTTTTT.